What follows are 7 T cell receptor beta chains derived from one specimen sequenced in a study of a mutant IDH1 vaccine in newly diagnosed glioma. Described time point: week 35, safety follow-up. Alongside topical imiquimod, each dose of vaccine comprised 300 ug of mutant IDH1 20-mer peptide. Their antigen targets remain unknown. The repertoire was sequenced with immunoSEQ multiplex PCR; TCRdb's copy has only in-frame clones and lacks some. In the table there are 25,000 to 40,000 clones, under 85% of which are singletons. The sequencing used PBMCs, collected from a glioma patient whose treatment included an IDH1 peptide vaccine. The receptors here all came from a woman in her twenties or thirties with glioma. Some clones in this sample may be carry-over from other donors' samples.

Here the CDR3 reads CASSPPGAGGYTF. CDR3 sequence (DNA): TGTGCCAGCTCACCACCGGGGGCCGGGGGCTACACCTTC. J is TRBJ1-2 and V is TRBV18; D may be TRBD1 (6 bases). Germline V lookup: CDR1 KGHSH, CDR2 LQKENI. The CDR3 covers 13 residues. Trimming took 0 bases from V and 8 from J, leaving 10 bases between them.

This clone was seen only a few times. The rearrangement uses TRBV30 and TRBJ1-1; D not certain. Trimming stripped 0 bases from V and 1 base from J, with 6 bases between. This CDR3 has 13 residues. The germline V gene has CDR1 GTSNPN and CDR2 SVGIG (reference sequence). The CDR3 here is CAWSVGTNTEAFF. Written as DNA, the CDR3 is TGTGCCTGGAGTGTAGGAACGAACACTGAAGCTTTCTTT.

This rearrangement joins TRBV28 to TRBJ1-5; D is unclear. The V and J ends lost 2 bases and 3 bases respectively, with 8 bases between them. Germline V lookup: CDR1 MDHEN, CDR2 SYDVKM. The CDR3 loop spans 14 amino acids. The chain's CDR3 is CASSLITINQPQHF. The CDR3 DNA reads TGTGCCAGCAGTTTAATAACAATCAATCAGCCCCAGCATTTT.

J is TRBJ2-7 and V is TRBV19; D is possibly TRBD1 or TRBD2 (5 bases each). Germline CDR1 reads LNHDA; CDR2 reads SQIVND (reference sequence). Trimming removed 2 bases from V and 3 bases from J, with 8 bases in between. The CDR3 length is 13 residues. CDR3 sequence reads: CASSIRGDYEQYF. DNA for the CDR3: TGTGCCAGTAGTATAAGGGGAGACTACGAGCAGTACTTC.

V and J are TRBV19 and TRBJ1-5; D not certain. This CDR3 is 16 amino acids long. Trimming stripped 2 bases from V and 0 bases from J, with 11 bases between. CDR1 is LNHDA, CDR2 SQIVND, per germline (reference sequence). DNA for the CDR3: TGTGCCAGTAGTATAAAAAACAGATATAGCAATCAGCCCCAGCATTTT. Amino acids: CASSIKNRYSNQPQHF.

The rearrangement joins TRBV4-1 to TRBJ1-2, with D possibly TRBD1 on 6 matching bases. The V and J ends lost 1 base and 2 bases respectively, with 17 bases between them. CDR1 MGHRA and CDR2 YSYEKL come from the germline V gene. This CDR3 has 17 amino acids. The CDR3 region is CASSQVADRTENYGYTF. DNA of the CDR3: TGCGCCAGCAGCCAAGTCGCGGATCGGACAGAGAACTATGGCTACACCTTC.

The chain links TRBV7-9 to TRBJ2-3; 10 bases line up with TRBD2. The length of the CDR3 is 15 residues. The V and J ends lost 5 bases and 3 bases, in that order; junction bases with no gene match: 5. CDR1 and CDR2 (germline): SEHNR, FQNEAQ (reference sequence). CDR3 DNA: TGTGCCAGCAGCGCAAGTAGCGGGAGGACAGATACGCAGTATTTT. Amino acids: CASSASSGRTDTQYF.